Below, 2 T cell receptor beta chains from the same sample are listed, as sequenced in a study of blood T cell repertoires in COVID-19. TCRdb's table, derived via immunoSEQ multiplex PCR, lists solely in-frame clones and lacks some. The sample has some 150,000 clones, more than 85% seen once. The sample comprised peripheral blood. These TCRs come from a woman of 80 years or more in a cohort sampled during active or convalescent COVID-19.

In this sample, this clone turned up once. The chain employs TRBV6-2 or TRBV6-3 and TRBJ2-1; TRBD2 matches at 12 bases. CDR1 is MNHEY, CDR2 SVGEGT, per germline. With 5 bases clipped from V and 0 bases from J, the junction kept 2 bases outside the gene matches. The CDR3 is 16 amino acids. This CDR3 is CASSGLAGRSYNEQFF. The CDR3 nucleotides are TGTGCCAGCAGTGGACTAGCGGGACGCTCCTACAATGAGCAGTTCTTC.

The rearrangement joins TRBV15 to TRBJ2-1; possible D gene TRBD2, 6 bases. The V end lost 6 bases, the J end lost 4 bases, and 13 bases lay between the germline ends. The CDR3 covers 14 residues. From germline, CDR1 is LNHNV and CDR2 YYDKDF (reference sequence). CDR3 region: CATRSGLPYNEQFF. Here the CDR3 DNA reads TGTGCCACCAGGAGTGGACTACCTTACAATGAGCAGTTCTTC.